This T cell receptor beta chain was obtained from a study of cytomegalovirus exposure and HLA in healthy donors. Study outcomes and limitations: Testing in vitro showed a few CMV-associated chains specific for CMV antigens. Across donors, presence/absence analyses took sequencing depth to be roughly uniform.

The PCR contained 60 Vbeta and 13 Jbeta primers. Some clones are missing from TCRdb's copy, which holds only in-frame ones; the method was immunoSEQ multiplex PCR. The data hold fewer than 150,000 clones, with approximately 85% observed a single time. The donors (healthy individuals) were bone marrow donors. When sampled, the donors appeared nominally healthy, though they likely had unrecorded immune exposures. Concerning this clone itself: As yet, its antigen is unknown.

The V and J ends lost 4 bases and 1 base respectively, with 17 bases between them. The CDR3 runs to 16 residues. Germline assignment: CDR1 SGHNT and CDR2 YYREEE (reference sequence). This receptor was obtained from a woman aged 25-40 years in good health and CMV-seropositive. The rearrangement uses TRBV5-4 and TRBJ1-1, with D possibly matching TRBD1 (5 bases). Sequenced sample: PBMCs. The CDR3 nucleotides are TGTGCCAGCAGCGGACCCCCAGGGATTTCGAACACTGAAGCTTTCTTT. This sequence encodes CASSGPPGISNTEAFF.